These 7 T cell receptor beta chains were sequenced from one sample in a study of shared clonotypes between healthy human individuals. This table comes from immunoSEQ multiplex PCR, and its TCRdb copy is limited to in-frame clones, with some not included. The sample includes fewer than 2.5 million clones, approximately 93% of them seen just once. The sequenced sample was naive CD4+ T cells from PBMCs. Subset of the sample: CD45RA+ positively selected. These TCRs come from a man aged 18 to 29 in good health. Some clones in this sample may be carry-over from other donors' samples.

The rearrangement uses TRBV7-9 and TRBJ1-2, with 7 positions matching TRBD1. The CDR3 has 13 amino acids. Germline values: CDR1 SEHNR, CDR2 FQNEAQ (reference sequence). The trim removed 5 bases at V and 4 bases at J, leaving 4 bases unmatched. Here the CDR3 reads CASSPAGGYGYTF. The CDR3 nucleotides read TGTGCCAGCAGCCCGGCAGGGGGCTATGGCTACACCTTC.

DNA of the CDR3: TGCGCCAGCAGCCCTTTGGGCGGGCCGGGGGCCTACAATGAGCAGTTCTTC. It codes for CASSPLGGPGAYNEQFF. The chain carries TRBV4-1 and TRBJ2-1, with D tentatively TRBD2 (6 bases). Germline V gives CDR1 MGHRA, CDR2 YSYEKL. This CDR3 is built from 17 residues. Trimming removed 4 bases from V and 2 bases from J, with 18 bases in between.

The V and J genes are TRBV30 and TRBJ2-6; perhaps TRBD2 as D (6 bases). The V and J ends lost 1 base and 0 bases respectively, with 16 bases between them. The germline gives CDR1 GTSNPN, CDR2 SVGIG (reference sequence). The CDR3 covers 18 residues. The CDR3: CAWSDTAGTSSGANVLTF. CDR3 DNA: TGTGCCTGGAGTGATACAGCGGGTACAAGCTCTGGGGCCAACGTCCTGACTTTC. The whole variable domain, filled in from reference TRBV30 and TRBJ2-6, reads SQTIHQWPATLVQPVGSPLSLECTVEGTSNPNLYWYRQAAGRGLQLLFYSVGIGQISSEVPQNLSASRPQDRQFILSSKKLLLSDSGFYLCAWSDTAGTSSGANVLTFGAGSRLTVL.

The J gene is TRBJ2-4, the V gene TRBV27; the match to TRBD2 covers 7 bases. The V gene end was trimmed by 10 bases and the J gene end by 4 bases; junction bases not matched to a gene: 13. This CDR3 is built from 15 residues. Germline V gene sequence: CDR1 MNHEY, CDR2 SMNVEV (reference sequence). CDR3 region: CANKYSGYLKNIQYF. CDR3 nucleotide sequence: TGTGCCAACAAATATAGCGGGTACCTTAAAAACATTCAGTACTTC.

This clone was counted a single time. This chain links TRBV7-8 with TRBJ1-1; a weak D match, TRBD1 (6 bases). Trimming removed 3 bases from V and 3 bases from J, with 11 bases in between. Per the germline V gene, CDR1 is SGHVS and CDR2 is FQNEAQ. CDR3 length: 14 amino acids. CDR3 protein: CASSFPGGDTEAFF. The CDR3 DNA sequence: TGTGCCAGCAGCTTCCCGGGGGGCGACACTGAAGCTTTCTTT. Supplemented by reference TRBV7-8 and TRBJ1-1, the full variable domain reads GAGVSQSPRYKVAKRGQDVALRCDPISGHVSLFWYQQALGQGPEFLTYFQNEAQLDKSGLPSDRFFAERPEGSVSTLKIQRTQQEDSAVYLCASSFPGGDTEAFFGQGTRLTVV.

The chain couples TRBV5-1 to TRBJ2-1, with D possibly matching TRBD2 (5 bases). The CDR3 is 14 residues long. CDR1 is SGHRS, CDR2 YFSETQ, per germline. V lost 4 bases and J 8 bases, leaving 16 bases between the germline ends. CDR3 region: CASSGLADAYEQFF. CDR3 coding DNA: TGCGCCAGCAGCGGCCTAGCCGACGCCTATGAGCAGTTCTTC.

The chain employs TRBV5-4 and TRBJ2-5, with D perhaps TRBD2 (6 bases). This CDR3 is built from 15 residues. Trimming cost V 4 bases and J 1 base, with 14 bases left between them. In germline, CDR1 is SGHNT, CDR2 YYREEE (reference sequence). The CDR3 region is CASSGAGSLQETQYF. The CDR3 nucleotides read TGTGCCAGCAGCGGGGCCGGGAGCCTCCAAGAGACCCAGTACTTC. The full variable domain, rest sourced from reference TRBV5-4 and TRBJ2-5, is ETGVTQSPTHLIKTRGQQVTLRCSSQSGHNTVSWYQQALGQGPQFIFQYYREEENGRGNFPPRFSGLQFPNYSSELNVNALELDDSALYLCASSGAGSLQETQYFGPGTRLLVL.